The 29 T cell receptor beta chains reported below all come from one sample, sequenced in a study of blood T cell repertoires in COVID-19. The repertoire was sequenced with immunoSEQ multiplex PCR; TCRdb's copy has only in-frame clones and lacks some. The table has approximately 110,000 clones, about three quarters seen once. Sequencing was done on a sample of peripheral blood. Every receptor here comes from a human donor with acute or convalescent COVID-19. The donor label of this sample is uncertain.

This chain uses TRBV7-6 with TRBJ2-1; 9 bases agree with TRBD1. The CDR3 is 16 residues long. V lost 5 bases and J lost 5; bases outside the gene matches: 10. Germline CDR1 and CDR2: SGHVS and FNYEAQ. The CDR3 bases are TGTGCCAGCAGCCTAGACCCGGGACAGGGAAACAATGAGCAGTTCTTC. This gives the protein CASSLDPGQGNNEQFF.

The chain joins TRBV4-1 to TRBJ1-6; 8 bases are shared with TRBD1. CDR3 length: 17 amino acids. Per the germline V gene, CDR1 is MGHRA and CDR2 is YSYEKL. With V trimmed by 5 bases and J by 3 bases, 9 bases remained unmatched. The CDR3 loop reads CASSSKGQENYNSPLHF. DNA of the CDR3: TGCGCCAGCAGCTCCAAGGGACAGGAGAACTATAATTCACCCCTCCACTTT.

The chain joins TRBV7-9 to TRBJ1-4; D ambiguous. Trimming removed 1 base at V and 4 bases at J, with 7 bases between. Germline CDR1 is SEHNR and CDR2 is FQNEAQ (reference sequence). The CDR3 extends over 14 amino acids. CDR3 DNA: TGTGCCAGCAGCTTAGTGCCAGTTAATGAAAAACTGTTTTTT. Protein sequence: CASSLVPVNEKLFF.

The sample holds a few counts of this clone. V is TRBV20-1 and J is TRBJ1-4; the D gene is possibly TRBD1 (6 bases). The CDR3 totals 13 residues. CDR1 is DFQATT and CDR2 is SNEGSKA in the germline V gene (reference sequence). V was trimmed by 3 bases and J by 6 bases, leaving 11 bases between them. The CDR3 DNA is TGCAGTGCTAGTGAAGGGGGACATGAAAAACTGTTTTTT. Translating it yields CSASEGGHEKLFF.

This clone showed up just once. The chain joins TRBV6-5 to TRBJ2-7; TRBD1 aligns across 9 bases. The CDR3 sequence is 13 residues long. Looked up from germline, CDR1 is MNHEY and CDR2 is SVGAGI. V lost 5 bases and J lost 6; bases outside the gene matches: 5. CDR3 sequence (DNA): TGTGCCAGCAGTCCGCGACAGGGGGTCGAGCAGTACGTC. This gives the protein CASSPRQGVEQYV.

Many counts were recorded for this clone. The chain uses TRBV18 and TRBJ2-7; 8 bases map to TRBD1. CDR1 is KGHSH and CDR2 is LQKENI in the germline V gene. The ends lost 3 bases at V and 7 bases at J; junction bases unmatched: 8. The CDR3 spans 14 residues. The CDR3 here is CASSPGQGHREQYV. Written as DNA, the CDR3 is TGTGCCAGCTCACCCGGACAGGGCCATCGGGAGCAGTACGTC.

The chain links TRBV18 to TRBJ2-1; 7 bases map to TRBD2. Germline V gives CDR1 KGHSH, CDR2 LQKENI. The CDR3 totals 12 residues. The junction had 2 bases not matched to a gene; V was cut back by 4 bases and J by 8 bases. The CDR3 nucleotides are TGTGCCAGCTCACGACGGGGGGATGAGCAGTTCTTC. Its protein product is CASSRRGDEQFF.

Only a few counts were recorded for this clone. This chain joins TRBV18 and TRBJ2-1; 8 nucleotides align to TRBD1. This CDR3 is built from 13 residues. Germline trimming cut 3 bases from V and 7 bases from J; bases unmatched to any gene: 2. CDR1 KGHSH and CDR2 LQKENI come from the germline V gene. The CDR3 DNA follows: TGTGCCAGCTCACCCAGGGGGCCGAATGAGCAGTTCTTC. Translating gives CASSPRGPNEQFF.

This chain uses TRBV6-5 with TRBJ2-2; possibly TRBD1 for D (5 bases). The CDR3 totals 15 residues. Deletions cut 6 bases from V and 2 bases from J, with 13 bases between. The germline CDR1 and CDR2 sequences are MNHEY and SVGAGI. The CDR3 loop reads CASSEPGLNTGELFF. CDR3 coding DNA: TGTGCCAGCAGCGAGCCAGGGCTCAACACCGGGGAGCTGTTTTTT.

This rearrangement joins TRBV7-2 to TRBJ1-1; 7 bases line up with TRBD1. With 1 base clipped from V and 11 bases from J, the junction kept 13 bases outside the gene matches. Germline CDR1 SGHTA, CDR2 FQGNSA. The CDR3 has 15 amino acids. CDR3 sequence reads: CASSLVAAGQAGAFF. CDR3 sequence (DNA): TGTGCCAGCAGCTTAGTAGCCGCCGGACAGGCTGGCGCTTTCTTT.

The CDR3 DNA is TGTGCCAGCTCACCCCGAACGACAGGGAACAACGAGCAGTACTTC. Translating it yields CASSPRTTGNNEQYF. The V call is TRBV18, the J call TRBJ2-7; 7 nucleotides agree with TRBD1. This CDR3 region has 15 residues. In germline, CDR1 is KGHSH, CDR2 LQKENI. V lost 3 bases, J lost 5 bases, and 10 bases stayed unmatched.

The rearrangement uses TRBV30 and TRBJ1-6, with D possibly TRBD1 on 6 matching bases. Germline CDR1 GTSNPN, CDR2 SVGIG (reference sequence). The germline V and J ends were trimmed by 7 bases and 1 base, with 11 bases remaining between them. The CDR3 has 14 amino acids. For the CDR3, the DNA is TGTGCCTTCAATAGGGGGTCCTATAATTCACCCCTCCACTTT. Its translation is CAFNRGSYNSPLHF.

The V gene is TRBV11-1, the J gene TRBJ2-3; 9 bases agree with TRBD1. V shed 3 bases, J shed 3 bases, and the junction held 1 base outside the gene matches. Looked up from germline, CDR1 is SGHAT and CDR2 is FQDESV (reference sequence). This CDR3 is built from 14 residues. CDR3 region: CASSFGQGTDTQYF. For the CDR3, the DNA is TGTGCCAGCAGCTTCGGACAGGGGACAGATACGCAGTATTTT. The complete variable domain, with remaining parts taken from reference TRBV11-1 and TRBJ2-3, reads EAEVAQSPRYKITEKSQAVAFWCDPISGHATLYWYRQILGQGPELLVQFQDESVVDDSQLPKDRFSAERLKGVDSTLKIQPAELGDSAMYLCASSFGQGTDTQYFGPGTRLTVL.

The gene calls are TRBV24-1 and TRBJ1-1, with D unclear. From germline, CDR1 is KGHDR and CDR2 SFDVKD. The V end lost 8 bases, the J end lost 8 bases, and 14 bases lay between the germline ends. The CDR3 extends over 12 amino acids. CDR3 sequence reads: CATMGEVGEAFF. The CDR3 nucleotides read TGTGCCACCATGGGTGAGGTCGGGGAAGCTTTCTTT.

This chain links TRBV28 with TRBJ2-7, with 10 bases lining up with TRBD2. CDR1 is MDHEN, CDR2 SYDVKM, per germline. The CDR3 is 16 amino acids. After removal of 2 bases from V and 4 bases from J, the junction contained 8 bases not matched to a gene. DNA of the CDR3: TGTGCCAGCAGTTTACCCCCTACTAGCGGGGCATACGAGCAGTACGTC. This encodes CASSLPPTSGAYEQYV.

CDR3 sequence: CSVNSGNTIYF. As DNA, the CDR3 is TGCAGCGTCAATTCTGGAAACACCATATATTTT. This chain connects TRBV29-1 to TRBJ1-3, with D uncertain. Trimming removed 6 bases at V and 1 base at J, with 4 bases between. Germline V gene lookup returns CDR1 SQVTM and CDR2 ANQGSEA. CDR3 length: 11 amino acids.

This clone was found a few times. This rearrangement joins TRBV24-1 to TRBJ2-3; 12 bases fit TRBD2. V trimming: 3 bases; J trimming: 3 bases; junction bases outside the gene matches: 12. This CDR3 is 19 amino acids long. Germline V gene lookup returns CDR1 KGHDR and CDR2 SFDVKD. The CDR3 bases are TGTGCCACCAGTGATCGACCTTTAGCTAGCGGGGGGGCAACAGATACGCAGTATTTT. Translation: CATSDRPLASGGATDTQYF.

The chain is built from TRBV24-1 and TRBJ2-2; TRBD1 agrees at 9 bases. Trimming at V came to 7 bases and at J to 5 bases, leaving 10 bases not matched to a gene. Germline V gene sequence: CDR1 KGHDR, CDR2 SFDVKD. The CDR3 runs to 16 residues. In DNA form, the CDR3 reads TGTGCCACCAGGGGGGCCCCGGGACAGGGTACCGGGGAGCTGTTTTTT. Translated: CATRGAPGQGTGELFF.

V is TRBV6-1 and J is TRBJ1-4; no firm D call. Germline V gene data show CDR1 as MNHNS and CDR2 as SASEGT. This CDR3 is 12 amino acids long. Trimming pared 2 bases from V and 8 bases from J, leaving 6 bases between. CDR3 residues: CASSENREKLFF. The CDR3, as DNA: TGTGCCAGCAGTGAAAATCGGGAAAAACTGTTTTTT.

This clone was seen more than once but under ten times. The chain recombines TRBV19 with TRBJ2-5; 8 positions agree with TRBD1. The CDR3 length is 13 residues. V shed 6 bases, J shed 6 bases, and the junction held 6 bases outside the gene matches. Germline V gene lookup returns CDR1 LNHDA and CDR2 SQIVND (reference sequence). CDR3 in amino acids: CASSGTGGQTQYF. In nucleotides, the CDR3 is TGTGCCAGTAGCGGAACAGGGGGACAGACCCAGTACTTC.

This rearrangement joins TRBV5-8 to TRBJ2-7, with 9 positions matching TRBD2. This CDR3 has 15 amino acids. Germline values: CDR1 SGHTS, CDR2 YDEGEE. J was trimmed by 7 bases and V by 4 bases; bases with no gene match: 12. The CDR3 sequence: CASSPWRAGGPEQYV. CDR3 sequence (DNA): TGTGCCAGCAGCCCCTGGAGGGCGGGGGGGCCGGAGCAGTACGTC.

This clone occurred a few times. The chain uses TRBV30 and TRBJ2-7; TRBD2 matches at 7 bases. The CDR3 is 17 amino acids. Unmatched junction bases numbered 19, after V lost 3 bases and J lost 5 bases. CDR1 and CDR2 (germline): GTSNPN, SVGIG (reference sequence). Written as DNA, the CDR3 is TGTGCCTGGAGCCGTAATCCCCCCCGCGGGGGAGAGGACGAGCAGTACTTC. Translating gives CAWSRNPPRGGEDEQYF.

Only one count was recorded for this clone. The gene calls are TRBV9 and TRBJ2-1, with 8 bases lining up with TRBD1. CDR1 is SGDLS and CDR2 is YYNGEE in the germline V gene. Trimming cost V 0 bases and J 3 bases; bases outside gene matches: 2. CDR3 size: 15 residues. The CDR3 loop reads CASSVVQGVYNEQFF. The CDR3 DNA follows: TGTGCCAGCAGCGTAGTACAGGGGGTCTACAATGAGCAGTTCTTC.

This clone was counted a single time. The rearrangement uses TRBV7-2 and TRBJ1-1; a weak D match, TRBD1 (6 bases). V gave up 5 bases and J gave up 1 base, with 14 bases separating them. Germline CDR1 reads SGHTA; CDR2 reads FQGNSA. The CDR3 runs to 15 residues. The CDR3 protein is CASSMQQGRNTEAFF. The CDR3 DNA is TGTGCCAGCAGCATGCAACAGGGTAGGAACACTGAAGCTTTCTTT.

Only one count was recorded for this clone. The CDR3 coding sequence is TGTGCCAGCAGTTTAGGGGACAGGAACTCCTACGAGCAGTACTTC. Amino acid sequence: CASSLGDRNSYEQYF. The chain links TRBV28 to TRBJ2-7, with 8 bases lining up with TRBD1. The CDR3 is 15 amino acids. Germline values: CDR1 MDHEN, CDR2 SYDVKM. Trimming took 2 bases from V and 0 from J; bases not matched to a gene: 3.

This clone was seen only a few times. The V and J genes are TRBV4-1 and TRBJ1-6; D is unclear. V was cut by 0 bases and J by 8 bases, with 11 bases left in between. This CDR3 region has 15 residues. In germline, CDR1 is MGHRA, CDR2 YSYEKL. CDR3 loop: CASSQDPGPDSPLHF. The CDR3 DNA is TGCGCCAGCAGCCAAGATCCGGGTCCCGATTCACCCCTCCACTTT.

The V call is TRBV19, the J call TRBJ1-2; no clear D gene. Germline CDR1 is LNHDA and CDR2 is SQIVND (reference sequence). V was pared by 3 bases and J by 3 bases, with 8 bases between. The CDR3 runs 13 residues. Written as DNA, the CDR3 is TGTGCCAGTAGTATGAGGGCACACTATGGCTACACCTTC. This translates into CASSMRAHYGYTF.

The chain uses TRBV9 and TRBJ1-1; a weak D match, TRBD1 (6 bases). The CDR3 has 12 amino acids. From germline, CDR1 is SGDLS and CDR2 YYNGEE. The V end lost 3 bases, the J end lost 8 bases, and 11 bases lay between the germline ends. CDR3 amino acids: CASSEQGGEAFF. The CDR3 DNA reads TGTGCCAGCAGCGAACAGGGAGGGGAAGCTTTCTTT. Together with reference TRBV9 and TRBJ1-1, the CDR3 gives the full variable domain: DSGVTQTPKHLITATGQRVTLRCSPRSGDLSVYWYQQSLDQGLQFLIQYYNGEERAKGNILERFSAQQFPDLHSELNLSSLELGDSALYFCASSEQGGEAFFGQGTRLTVV.

The chain couples TRBV4-1 to TRBJ2-1; 9 bases are a match to TRBD2. This CDR3 is built from 15 residues. Germline V lookup: CDR1 MGHRA, CDR2 YSYEKL. J gave up 6 bases and V 4 bases, and 7 bases lay outside the gene matches. The CDR3 DNA sequence: TGCGCCAGCAGCCTCCTGGCGGGGGGGCCCAATGAGCAGTTCTTC. Translating gives CASSLLAGGPNEQFF.